This T cell receptor beta chain was documented in a study of T cells after yellow fever vaccination. Study-level findings and limits: Researchers cautioned that FACS-sorted repertoires could harbor abundant clonotypes contaminating from the bulk population.

TCRdb recomputed calls from the 5' RACE reads with MiXCR, one row per CDR3 protein. The data contain 340,000 or so distinct CDR3 sequences, 12% of them singletons. A word on this clonotype: Its antigen is unknown.

This sequence was found in a man between 18 and 29 years old who received the YFV17D yellow fever vaccine. Here the sequenced sample was CD4+ T cells sorted from PBMCs, taken 15 days after the yellow fever booster vaccination.

Here the CDR3 reads CASSRQQGAGTDTQYF. The CDR3 nucleotides read TGTGCCAGCAGTAGACAACAGGGAGCGGGCACAGATACGCAGTATTTT. The gene calls are TRBV6-5 and TRBJ2-3; TRBD1 is a possible D gene (6 bases). V lost 5 bases, J lost 1 base, and 16 bases lay in between. CDR3 length equals 16 residues. The germline V gene encodes CDR1 MNHEY and CDR2 SVGAGI.